These 13 T cell receptor beta chains were all obtained from the same sample, sequenced in a study of blood T cell repertoires in COVID-19. Data came from immunoSEQ multiplex PCR; TCRdb stores just in-frame clones and leaves some out. The profile covers about 54,000 clones, with roughly 76% appearing a single time and approximately 4.9% taken by the ten largest. Sequencing used peripheral blood. All receptors come from a woman between 55 and 75 years old with acute or convalescent COVID-19.

This clone was recorded a few times. The chain is built from TRBV29-1 and TRBJ1-2; TRBD1 matches 7 bases. V lost 3 bases to trimming and J lost 8 bases; unmatched junction nucleotides: 12. There are 14 residues in the CDR3. Germline CDR1 and CDR2: SQVTM and ANQGSEA. DNA for the CDR3: TGCAGCGTTGACCTATCGACAGGGTACGGCGGCTACACCTTC. It translates to CSVDLSTGYGGYTF.

V and J are TRBV5-1 and TRBJ1-2; 7 positions agree with TRBD1. The ends lost 3 bases at V and 0 bases at J; junction bases unmatched: 17. The CDR3 runs 19 residues. Germline CDR1 reads SGHRS; CDR2 reads YFSETQ. CDR3 protein: CASSSSVGQRAAANYGYTF. CDR3 nucleotide sequence: TGCGCCAGCAGCTCCTCCGTGGGACAGAGGGCCGCAGCTAACTATGGCTACACCTTC.

The genes are TRBV28 and TRBJ1-5, with D maybe TRBD1 (5 bases). V dropped 5 bases and J dropped 7 bases, with 18 bases sitting between them. In germline, CDR1 is MDHEN, CDR2 SYDVKM. The CDR3 is 15 amino acids. The chain's CDR3 is CASSISQGGSQPQHF. In DNA, the CDR3 is TGTGCCAGCAGTATCTCTCAGGGAGGGAGCCAGCCCCAGCATTTT.

This clone was detected only once. The chain employs TRBV2 and TRBJ1-6, with D tentatively TRBD1 (6 bases). The V gene lost 3 bases and the J gene lost 3 bases, with 15 bases spanning the gap. The CDR3 extends over 17 amino acids. CDR1 SNHLY and CDR2 FYNNEI come from the germline V gene. This chain's CDR3 is CASSEQTGSFYNSPLHF. Written as DNA, the CDR3 is TGTGCCAGCAGTGAGCAAACAGGGAGTTTCTATAATTCACCCCTCCACTTT.

The V and J genes are TRBV3-1 (or the pseudogene TRBV3-2) and TRBJ1-4; D might be TRBD1 (6 bases). This CDR3 contains 12 residues. Germline V gene lookup returns CDR1 LGHDT and CDR2 YNNKEL (reference sequence). V lost 4 bases to trimming and J lost 8 bases, with 8 bases between them. CDR3 sequence: CASSLTGEKLFF. The CDR3 bases are TGTGCCAGCAGCCTAACAGGGGAAAAACTGTTTTTT.

The chain combines TRBV18 with TRBJ2-7; 10 nucleotides line up with TRBD1. Germline V gene sequence: CDR1 KGHSH, CDR2 LQKENI. The CDR3 extends over 18 amino acids. V shed 1 base, J shed 1 base, and the junction held 10 bases outside the gene matches. CDR3 nucleotide sequence: TGTGCCAGCTCACCACTCCCGGGACAGGGGTCTGGATCCTACGAGCAGTACTTC. Its protein is CASSPLPGQGSGSYEQYF. Full variable domain (outside the CDR3, taken from reference TRBV18 and TRBJ2-7): NAGVMQNPRHLVRRRGQEARLRCSPMKGHSHVYWYRQLPEEGLKFMVYLQKENIIDESGMPKERFSAEFPKEGPSILRIQQVVRGDSAAYFCASSPLPGQGSGSYEQYFGPGTRLTVT.

This clone was detected a few times. The V and J genes are TRBV5-6 and TRBJ1-2; D not resolved. Germline loops: CDR1 SGHDT, CDR2 YYEEEE. V gave up 2 bases and J gave up 2 bases, with 7 bases separating them. The length of the CDR3 is 13 residues. CDR3 protein: CASSFGTNYGYTF. The CDR3 DNA follows: TGTGCCAGCAGCTTTGGCACCAACTATGGCTACACCTTC.

The chain links TRBV5-1 to TRBJ1-4, with D perhaps matching TRBD1 (5 bases). Trimming cost V 2 bases and J 5 bases, with 13 bases left between them. The germline V gene encodes CDR1 SGHRS and CDR2 YFSETQ. The CDR3 is 15 amino acids. CDR3 bases: TGCGCCAGCAGCTTTCTAGGCGGGGGAAATGAAAAACTGTTTTTT. This gives the protein CASSFLGGGNEKLFF.

In its sample, this clone was seen once. This chain connects TRBV5-1 to TRBJ2-5; tentative D call: TRBD1 (6 bases). The V gene's germline CDR1 is SGHRS and CDR2 YFSETQ. The V gene lost 0 bases and the J gene lost 0 bases, with 9 bases spanning the gap. The CDR3 spans 15 residues. The CDR3 loop is CASSLGPGDQETQYF. Written as DNA, the CDR3 is TGCGCCAGCAGCTTGGGACCAGGGGACCAAGAGACCCAGTACTTC.

The chain carries TRBV18 and TRBJ2-7; TRBD2 agrees at 12 bases. This CDR3 has 16 residues. Germline values: CDR1 KGHSH, CDR2 LQKENI. V shed 8 bases and J 6 bases; nucleotides not matched to a gene: 14. CDR3 bases: TGTGCCAGCCAAGGCGGGACTAGCGGGCGGACCTCCGAGCAGTACTTC. As protein: CASQGGTSGRTSEQYF. Complete variable domain (other parts from reference TRBV18 and TRBJ2-7): NAGVMQNPRHLVRRRGQEARLRCSPMKGHSHVYWYRQLPEEGLKFMVYLQKENIIDESGMPKERFSAEFPKEGPSILRIQQVVRGDSAAYFCASQGGTSGRTSEQYFGPGTRLTVT.

V and J are TRBV6-5 and TRBJ2-3; 9 positions agree with TRBD2. Germline CDR1 and CDR2: MNHEY and SVGAGI. J was trimmed by 5 bases and V by 6 bases; bases with no gene match: 9. The CDR3 covers 15 residues. The CDR3 spells CASRGTASGEDTQYF. The CDR3 region has the DNA TGTGCCAGCAGGGGAACGGCTAGCGGGGAAGATACGCAGTATTTT.

In its sample, this clone was seen once. The chain carries TRBV27 and TRBJ2-4; no definite D call. CDR1 and CDR2 (germline): MNHEY, SMNVEV (reference sequence). V gave up 5 bases and J gave up 7 bases, with 12 bases separating them. This CDR3 comprises 13 residues. As DNA, the CDR3 is TGTGCCAGCAGTCCCCTCGGTAAGAACATTCAGTACTTC. The encoded protein is CASSPLGKNIQYF.

The chain combines TRBV19 with TRBJ1-4; 11 bases map to TRBD1. From germline, CDR1 is LNHDA and CDR2 SQIVND (reference sequence). The trim removed 3 bases at V and 7 bases at J, leaving 7 bases unmatched. The CDR3 extends over 16 amino acids. The CDR3 is CASSIGGQGAGEKLFF. Written as DNA, the CDR3 is TGTGCCAGTAGTATCGGCGGACAGGGGGCGGGTGAAAAACTGTTTTTT.